This entry lists 30 T cell receptor beta chains sequenced from one sample in a study of blood T cell repertoires in COVID-19. Here immunoSEQ multiplex PCR was the method, and the copy in TCRdb shows in-frame clones only, minus some. The sample has about 62,000 clones; about nine tenths are singletons. The sequencing input was peripheral blood. These receptors originate from an elderly woman with acute or convalescent COVID-19.

The chain joins TRBV5-1 to TRBJ2-5, with TRBD1 matching 7 bases. The germline V gene encodes CDR1 SGHRS and CDR2 YFSETQ. The CDR3 has 16 amino acids. Unmatched junction bases numbered 7, after V lost 1 base and J lost 1 base. The CDR3 reads CASSLSTPGGQETQYF. CDR3 DNA sequence: TGCGCCAGCAGCTTGTCTACCCCAGGGGGCCAAGAGACCCAGTACTTC.

This chain links TRBV7-3 with TRBJ2-3, with TRBD1 identical over 7 bases. This CDR3 spans 15 amino acids. V was pared by 5 bases and J by 0 bases, with 5 bases of the junction left unmatched. Germline V gene data show CDR1 as SGHTA and CDR2 as FQGTGA. The CDR3 protein is CASSPGTASTDTQYF. The CDR3 bases are TGTGCCAGCAGCCCGGGGACAGCCAGCACAGATACGCAGTATTTT.

A single count supports this clone. This chain uses TRBV18 with TRBJ1-5; perhaps TRBD1 as D (5 bases). Germline lookup yields CDR1 KGHSH and CDR2 LQKENI. There are 17 residues in the CDR3. Trimming left V 2 bases short and J 1 base short, with 15 bases between. The DNA for the CDR3 is TGTGCCAGCTCACCATCGCAGGGTCGAGGAAGCAATCAGCCCCAGCATTTT. Translated: CASSPSQGRGSNQPQHF. The full variable domain, its missing parts supplied by reference TRBV18 and TRBJ1-5, is NAGVMQNPRHLVRRRGQEARLRCSPMKGHSHVYWYRQLPEEGLKFMVYLQKENIIDESGMPKERFSAEFPKEGPSILRIQQVVRGDSAAYFCASSPSQGRGSNQPQHFGDGTRLSIL.

V and J are TRBV2 and TRBJ2-7, with D possibly matching TRBD1 (5 bases). The CDR3 is 15 residues long. Trimming left V 0 bases short and J 3 bases short, with 12 bases between. Germline V gives CDR1 SNHLY, CDR2 FYNNEI. CDR3 loop: CASSEAGQVNYEQYF. For the CDR3, the DNA is TGTGCCAGCAGTGAAGCGGGGCAGGTAAACTACGAGCAGTACTTC.

The chain couples TRBV28 to TRBJ1-2, with D perhaps TRBD1 (5 bases). The CDR3 totals 14 residues. The V gene lost 6 bases and the J gene lost 8 bases, with 19 bases spanning the gap. Germline V gives CDR1 MDHEN, CDR2 SYDVKM. CDR3: CASRAPTPGEGYTF. For the CDR3, the DNA is TGTGCCAGCAGGGCCCCAACACCGGGGGAGGGCTACACCTTC.

The rearrangement links TRBV12-3 or TRBV12-4 to TRBJ2-3; D is unresolved. The V gene lost 6 bases and the J gene lost 4 bases, with 11 bases spanning the gap. This CDR3 contains 13 residues. CDR3: CASSLSGPDTQYF. CDR3 in DNA: TGTGCCAGCAGCCTCTCTGGGCCAGATACGCAGTATTTT.

V usage is TRBV5-6 and J usage is TRBJ2-3; TRBD2 is a possible D gene (6 bases). CDR1 is SGHDT, CDR2 YYEEEE, per germline. Trimming left V 2 bases short and J 8 bases short, with 21 bases between. CDR3 size: 16 residues. Written as DNA, the CDR3 is TGTGCCAGCAGCTTAGTAGCGGTGCAGTCGCATGGTACGCAGTATTTT. It encodes CASSLVAVQSHGTQYF.

CDR3 in amino acids: CASSFRVDVGNTIYF. DNA for the CDR3: TGTGCCAGCAGCTTCCGGGTCGATGTTGGAAACACCATATATTTT. This chain joins TRBV7-2 and TRBJ1-3; D not resolved. V gave up 3 bases and J gave up 3 bases, with 12 bases separating them. The CDR3 runs 15 residues. The germline gives CDR1 SGHTA, CDR2 FQGNSA.

The count of this clone is one. J is TRBJ1-5 and V is TRBV18, with D possibly being TRBD1 (5 bases). CDR1 KGHSH and CDR2 LQKENI come from the germline V gene. Trimming shortened V by 2 bases and J by 5 bases, and 7 bases separated the two germline ends. The CDR3 has 13 residues. Here the CDR3 DNA reads TGTGCCAGCTCACCAGGGGGGGATCAGCCCCAGCATTTT. This gives the protein CASSPGGDQPQHF. Full variable domain (remainder filled in from reference TRBV18 and TRBJ1-5): NAGVMQNPRHLVRRRGQEARLRCSPMKGHSHVYWYRQLPEEGLKFMVYLQKENIIDESGMPKERFSAEFPKEGPSILRIQQVVRGDSAAYFCASSPGGDQPQHFGDGTRLSIL.

V usage is TRBV7-8 and J usage is TRBJ1-5; TRBD1 matches 12 bases. The CDR3 length is 14 residues. Germline V gene data show CDR1 as SGHVS and CDR2 as FQNEAQ. The J segment lost 6 bases and the V segment lost 6 bases, leaving 3 bases of the junction unmatched. In DNA, the CDR3 is TGTGCCAGCAGTAGGGACAGGGGGCTTCAGCCCCAGCATTTT. It encodes CASSRDRGLQPQHF.

The rearrangement joins TRBV10-3 to TRBJ1-1; the D gene is possibly TRBD1 (5 bases). Trimming left V 4 bases short and J 1 base short, with 7 bases between. In germline, CDR1 is ENHRY, CDR2 SYGVKD. The CDR3 has 13 residues. The DNA of the CDR3 is TGTGCCATCAGTGGCCAGGGGAACACTGAAGCTTTCTTT. Translation gives CAISGQGNTEAFF.

This clone was counted a few times. The genes are TRBV7-3 and TRBJ2-3; TRBD2 matches 7 bases. The germline V gene encodes CDR1 SGHTA and CDR2 FQGTGA. Trimming took 7 bases from V and 8 from J; bases not matched to a gene: 15. The CDR3 is 15 residues long. CDR3 DNA sequence: TGTGCCAGCACTCCGCATGCGGGGGATGGGGGTACGCAGTATTTT. Encoded protein: CASTPHAGDGGTQYF.

This clone was seen a few times. The chain links TRBV6-5 to TRBJ2-2; D not resolved. Germline V gene data show CDR1 as MNHEY and CDR2 as SVGAGI. The CDR3 runs to 13 residues. V was clipped by 4 bases and J by 2 bases, with 5 bases between them. For the CDR3, the DNA is TGTGCCAGCAGTTTCTACAACACCGGGGAGCTGTTTTTT. Translated, it gives CASSFYNTGELFF.

The gene calls are TRBV11-3 and TRBJ2-3, with 8 bases fitting TRBD1. Germline V gene sequence: CDR1 SGHNT, CDR2 YENEEA. Germline trimming cut 1 base from V and 4 bases from J; bases unmatched to any gene: 4. This CDR3 is built from 15 residues. The CDR3 loop is CASSLGQGRADTQYF. The CDR3 region has the DNA TGTGCCAGCAGCTTAGGACAGGGGCGGGCAGATACGCAGTATTTT.

This chain connects TRBV24-1 to TRBJ1-2; D might be TRBD1 (5 bases). CDR3 length equals 13 residues. The germline CDR1 and CDR2 sequences are KGHDR and SFDVKD. With 7 bases removed from V and 8 bases from J, the gap between germline ends came to 16 bases. The CDR3 loop reads CATSGGWGGGYTF. CDR3 nucleotides: TGTGCCACCAGCGGGGGATGGGGAGGAGGCTACACCTTC.

V and J are TRBV18 and TRBJ1-1, with D tentatively TRBD1 (6 bases). The germline V and J ends were trimmed by 4 bases and 1 base, with 7 bases remaining between them. The germline CDR1 and CDR2 sequences are KGHSH and LQKENI. The CDR3 is 13 amino acids. The CDR3 bases are TGTGCCAGCTCACTACAGGGGAACACTGAAGCTTTCTTT. This sequence encodes CASSLQGNTEAFF.

The chain links TRBV10-3 to TRBJ1-1; D perhaps matches TRBD1 (5 bases). This CDR3 is built from 14 residues. Germline-derived CDR1 and CDR2 are ENHRY and SYGVKD. V was shortened by 10 bases and J by 1 base, with 16 bases between the two germline ends. The CDR3 sequence is CATLGRTGNTEAFF. As DNA, the CDR3 is TGTGCCACCCTAGGGCGTACAGGGAACACTGAAGCTTTCTTT.

Worth noting for this clone: This same CDR3 is encoded by further DNA sequences in the sample. CDR3 DNA sequence: TGTGCCAGCAGCCAACCCGGGTACGAGCAGTACTTC. Translation gives CASSQPGYEQYF. This chain uses TRBV14 with TRBJ2-7; D not certain. The V gene lost 2 bases and the J gene lost 4 bases, with 6 bases spanning the gap. Germline CDR1 SGHDN, CDR2 FVKESK. The CDR3 runs 12 residues.

This clone was counted a few times. The chain employs TRBV29-1 and TRBJ1-5, with D perhaps matching TRBD1 (6 bases). Germline loops: CDR1 SQVTM, CDR2 ANQGSEA. The V end was cut by 4 bases, the J end by 5 bases, with 9 bases between. This CDR3 is built from 12 residues. The CDR3 DNA sequence: TGCAGCGTTGTACAGGGAGATCAGCCCCAGCATTTT. Protein sequence: CSVVQGDQPQHF.

This sequence joins TRBV7-2 and TRBJ1-1; D call uncertain. The germline V gene encodes CDR1 SGHTA and CDR2 FQGNSA. CDR3 size: 13 residues. Trimming stripped 5 bases from V and 1 base from J, with 8 bases between. The CDR3 loop reads CASSIERNTEAFF. CDR3 sequence (DNA): TGTGCCAGCAGCATCGAGAGGAACACTGAAGCTTTCTTT.

This clone was found once. The chain carries TRBV6-6 and TRBJ1-2; D is perhaps TRBD1 (6 bases). CDR3 size: 18 residues. Looked up from germline, CDR1 is MNHNY and CDR2 is SVGAGI (reference sequence). The V end was cut by 5 bases, the J end by 4 bases, with 26 bases between. The CDR3 spells CASSPPPGGGAGSYGYTF. The CDR3 DNA sequence: TGTGCCAGCAGTCCTCCCCCCGGTGGGGGGGCGGGAAGCTATGGCTACACCTTC.

The V and J genes are TRBV30 and TRBJ2-1, with 13 bases matching TRBD2. The germline V gene has CDR1 GTSNPN and CDR2 SVGIG (reference sequence). The CDR3 runs to 15 residues. V dropped 3 bases and J dropped 8; count of bases not matched to a gene: 7. CDR3 sequence: CAWRPGLAGRDEQFF. In DNA, the CDR3 is TGTGCCTGGAGGCCGGGACTAGCGGGACGGGATGAGCAGTTCTTC. The full variable domain, rest sourced from reference TRBV30 and TRBJ2-1, is SQTIHQWPATLVQPVGSPLSLECTVEGTSNPNLYWYRQAAGRGLQLLFYSVGIGQISSEVPQNLSASRPQDRQFILSSKKLLLSDSGFYLCAWRPGLAGRDEQFFGPGTRLTVL.

The rearrangement uses TRBV19 and TRBJ1-1, with D possibly TRBD1 on 5 matching bases. The CDR3 has 13 residues. V lost 3 bases to trimming and J lost 4 bases, with 9 bases between them. The V gene's germline CDR1 is LNHDA and CDR2 SQIVND (reference sequence). The CDR3 DNA sequence: TGTGCCAGTAGTATGCTGGGGGGCACTGAAGCTTTCTTT. Encoded protein: CASSMLGGTEAFF.

This chain uses TRBV15 with TRBJ2-1, with 9 positions matching TRBD1. Germline V gene data show CDR1 as LNHNV and CDR2 as YYDKDF (reference sequence). After removal of 1 base from V and 7 bases from J, the junction contained 8 bases not matched to a gene. The CDR3 consists of 16 residues. CDR3 amino acids: CATSRGGQGFWNEQFF. In nucleotides, the CDR3 is TGTGCCACCAGCAGAGGGGGACAGGGTTTTTGGAATGAGCAGTTCTTC. Complete variable domain (other parts from reference TRBV15 and TRBJ2-1): DAMVIQNPRYQVTQFGKPVTLSCSQTLNHNVMYWYQQKSSQAPKLLFHYYDKDFNNEADTPDNFQSRRPNTSFCFLDIRSPGLGDTAMYLCATSRGGQGFWNEQFFGPGTRLTVL.

The rearrangement links TRBV21-1 to TRBJ1-3; TRBD1 was called by the table and not checked on the DNA. TRBV21-1 constitutes a pseudogene. This CDR3 is built from 17 residues. CDR3: CASSKGKSRGSGNTIYF. The DNA of the CDR3 is TGTGCCAGCAGCAAAGGGAAAAGCAGGGGGTCTGGAAACACCATATATTTT.

The V and J genes are TRBV9 and TRBJ2-2; TRBD2 aligns across 13 bases. The CDR3 sequence is 17 residues long. V dropped 1 base and J dropped 5; count of bases not matched to a gene: 5. Germline CDR1 SGDLS, CDR2 YYNGEE. CDR3 protein: CASSVRLAGGRTGELFF. CDR3 sequence (DNA): TGTGCCAGCAGCGTAAGACTAGCGGGAGGAAGAACCGGGGAGCTGTTTTTT.

This rearrangement joins TRBV19 to TRBJ1-1; 9 bases fit TRBD1. This CDR3 is built from 16 residues. V lost 5 bases, J lost 0 bases, and 7 bases stayed unmatched. CDR1 LNHDA and CDR2 SQIVND come from the germline V gene (reference sequence). CDR3 coding DNA: TGTGCCAGTAGTCCGGGACAGGGAGGGATGAACACTGAAGCTTTCTTT. The encoded protein is CASSPGQGGMNTEAFF.

The chain carries TRBV7-9 and TRBJ1-2, with 9 bases lining up with TRBD1. The germline V gene encodes CDR1 SEHNR and CDR2 FQNEAQ (reference sequence). The junction had 0 bases not matched to a gene; V was cut back by 3 bases and J by 7 bases. This CDR3 is 12 amino acids long. In DNA form, the CDR3 reads TGTGCCAGCAGCTTGACAGGGGGTGGCTACACCTTC. It yields the protein CASSLTGGGYTF.

The chain recombines TRBV24-1 with TRBJ1-1, with 9 bases aligning to TRBD1. The CDR3 length is 14 residues. With V trimmed by 3 bases and J by 10 bases, 8 bases remained unmatched. Germline V gene data show CDR1 as KGHDR and CDR2 as SFDVKD. CDR3 region: CATSDPRDRVGAFF. In nucleotides, the CDR3 is TGTGCCACCAGTGATCCCCGGGACAGGGTTGGAGCTTTCTTT.

The V and J genes are TRBV7-9 and TRBJ2-7; D might be TRBD1 (6 bases). Germline CDR1 and CDR2: SEHNR and FQNEAQ (reference sequence). The CDR3 loop spans 15 amino acids. V dropped 1 base and J dropped 2 bases, with 12 bases sitting between them. CDR3 DNA: TGTGCCAGCAGCTTAGAAGGCAGGGGTACCTACGAGCAGTACTTC. The encoded protein is CASSLEGRGTYEQYF.